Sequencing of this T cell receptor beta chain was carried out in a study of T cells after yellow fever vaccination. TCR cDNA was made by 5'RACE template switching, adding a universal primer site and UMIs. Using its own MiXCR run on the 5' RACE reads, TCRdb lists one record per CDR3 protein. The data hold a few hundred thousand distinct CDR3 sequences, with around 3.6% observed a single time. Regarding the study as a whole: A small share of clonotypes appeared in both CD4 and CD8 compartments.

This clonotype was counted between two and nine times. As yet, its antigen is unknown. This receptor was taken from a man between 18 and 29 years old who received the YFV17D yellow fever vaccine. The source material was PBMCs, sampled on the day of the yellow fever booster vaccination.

CDR3 bases: TGTGCCAGCAGCTTGGATCGGGGTATTGGCAATCAGCCCCAGCATTTT. Protein product: CASSLDRGIGNQPQHF. This chain connects TRBV5-5 to TRBJ1-5; no clear D. CDR3 size: 16 residues. The germline V and J ends were trimmed by 0 bases and 2 bases, with 12 bases remaining between them. Germline lookup yields CDR1 SGHKS and CDR2 YYEKEE (reference sequence).